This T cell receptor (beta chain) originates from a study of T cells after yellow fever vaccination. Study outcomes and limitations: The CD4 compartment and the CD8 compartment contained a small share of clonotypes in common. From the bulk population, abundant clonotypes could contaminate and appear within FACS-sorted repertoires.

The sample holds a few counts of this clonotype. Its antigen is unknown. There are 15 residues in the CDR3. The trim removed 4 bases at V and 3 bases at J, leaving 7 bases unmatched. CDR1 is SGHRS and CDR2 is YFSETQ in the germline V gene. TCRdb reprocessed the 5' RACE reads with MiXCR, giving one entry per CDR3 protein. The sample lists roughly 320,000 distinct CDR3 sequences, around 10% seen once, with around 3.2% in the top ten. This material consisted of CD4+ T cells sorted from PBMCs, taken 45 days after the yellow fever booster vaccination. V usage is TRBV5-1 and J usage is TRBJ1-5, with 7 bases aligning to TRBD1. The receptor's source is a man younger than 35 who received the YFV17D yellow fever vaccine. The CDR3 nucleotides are TGCGCCAGCAGCCCCAGGACAGGAGACAATCAGCCCCAGCATTTT. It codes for CASSPRTGDNQPQHF.